This is a list of T cell receptor beta chains from one sample in a study of CD8+ T cells in alopecia areata. Sequencing was performed with immunoSEQ multiplex PCR; in TCRdb, only in-frame clones are kept and a portion is missing. The sample shows around 200,000 clones, around three fifths of them seen only once. Sequenced here: CD8+ T cells sorted from blood, sampled at week 24, from a patient treated with tofacitinib. The receptors originated from a human donor with alopecia areata. The CDR3 runs from the conserved cysteine through the conserved F or W. A D gene is named only where the DNA matches it firmly. Clone size, where shown, is once, few, many, or a class for clones that have expanded.

V gene: TRBV29-1
clone size: .
D gene: TRBD2
J gene: TRBJ2-5
CDR3 DNA: TGCAGCGTTGAAAGCCTTACTAGCGGGGCCCCCCAAGAGACCCAGTACTTC
CDR3 protein: CSVESLTSGAPQETQYF

V gene: TRBV2
clone size: .
D gene: .
J gene: TRBJ2-2
CDR3 DNA: TGTGCCAGCCAGGGGAGCACCGGGGAGCTGTTTTTT
CDR3 protein: CASQGSTGELFF

V gene: TRBV29-1
clone size: .
D gene: .
J gene: TRBJ2-2
CDR3 DNA: TGCAGCGTTGAAGATGAGAGTGTGTCCGGGGAGCTGTTTTTT
CDR3 protein: CSVEDESVSGELFF

V gene: TRBV7-9
clone size: few
D gene: TRBD1
J gene: TRBJ2-1
CDR3 DNA: TGTGCCAGCCTGATAATAGACAGGGCGGGCAACAATGAGCAGTTCTTC
CDR3 protein: CASLIIDRAGNNEQFF

V gene: TRBV5-1
clone size: .
D gene: TRBD1
J gene: TRBJ2-5
CDR3 DNA: TGCGCCAGCAGCCTGGCTCGGGACAGGGGGTTGGAGACCCAGTACTTC
CDR3 protein: CASSLARDRGLETQYF

V gene: TRBV30
clone size: few
D gene: .
J gene: TRBJ1-2
CDR3 DNA: TGTGCCTGGAGTGTAAGAGTTAACGATGGCTACACCTTC
CDR3 protein: CAWSVRVNDGYTF

V gene: TRBV30
clone size: .
D gene: .
J gene: TRBJ2-5
CDR3 DNA: TGTGCCTGGAGTGTAGGTGTCAGTACCCAAGAGACCCAGTACTTC
CDR3 protein: CAWSVGVSTQETQYF

V gene: TRBV7-2
clone size: .
D gene: .
J gene: TRBJ2-1
CDR3 DNA: TGTGCCAGCAGCTTAGTCCTATTTGGCGAGGCCTACAATGAGCAGTTCTTC
CDR3 protein: CASSLVLFGEAYNEQFF

V gene: TRBV27
clone size: .
D gene: .
J gene: TRBJ1-2
CDR3 DNA: TGTGCCAGCGGTCGGGGATTCTATGGCTACACCTTC
CDR3 protein: CASGRGFYGYTF

V gene: TRBV27
clone size: .
D gene: .
J gene: TRBJ2-7
CDR3 DNA: TGTGCCAGCAGTTTATACCCCGGACCCTACGAGCAGTACTTC
CDR3 protein: CASSLYPGPYEQYF

V gene: TRBV29-1
clone size: few
D gene: TRBD2
J gene: TRBJ2-1
CDR3 DNA: TGCAGCGTTGAAGAACTAGCGGGGGCCCCCGAGCAGTTCTTC
CDR3 protein: CSVEELAGAPEQFF

V gene: TRBV12-5
clone size: .
D gene: .
J gene: TRBJ2-7
CDR3 DNA: TGTGCTAGTGGTTTTTTCGGGGCCAGCTCCTACGAGCAGTACTTC
CDR3 protein: CASGFFGASSYEQYF

V gene: TRBV11-2
clone size: .
D gene: .
J gene: TRBJ1-2
CDR3 DNA: TGTGCCAGCAGCTTAGAACAGGGAAACTATGGCTACACCTTC
CDR3 protein: CASSLEQGNYGYTF

V gene: TRBV9
clone size: few
D gene: TRBD2
J gene: TRBJ2-3
CDR3 DNA: TGTGCCAGCAGCGGGCGGGGGAGCACAGATACGCAGTATTTT
CDR3 protein: CASSGRGSTDTQYF

V gene: TRBV30
clone size: few
D gene: TRBD1
J gene: TRBJ2-7
CDR3 DNA: TGTGCCTGGGACCCAACAGGGGACCCCTACGAGCAGTACTTC
CDR3 protein: CAWDPTGDPYEQYF

V gene: TRBV9
clone size: few
D gene: .
J gene: TRBJ2-3
CDR3 DNA: TGTGCCAGCAGCGTAGAGCCGGGAAGCACAGATACGCAGTATTTT
CDR3 protein: CASSVEPGSTDTQYF

V gene: TRBV4-1
clone size: .
D gene: .
J gene: TRBJ1-1
CDR3 DNA: TGCGCCAGCAGCACCGAACCCGAGGGGCTGAACACTGAAGCTTTCTTT
CDR3 protein: CASSTEPEGLNTEAFF

V gene: TRBV5-1
clone size: few
D gene: .
J gene: TRBJ2-7
CDR3 DNA: TGCGCCAGCAGCTCCCCCGGGGGAGGATACGAGCAGTACTTC
CDR3 protein: CASSSPGGGYEQYF

V gene: TRBV30
clone size: .
D gene: TRBD1
J gene: TRBJ2-7
CDR3 DNA: TGTGCCTGGGATCCCGGGACAGGGGCCGAGCAGTACTTC
CDR3 protein: CAWDPGTGAEQYF

V gene: TRBV6-5
clone size: once
D gene: .
J gene: TRBJ2-1
CDR3 DNA: TGTGCCAGCAGTCAGGACGGCAATGAGCAGTTCTTC
CDR3 protein: CASSQDGNEQFF

V gene: TRBV7-6
clone size: few
D gene: .
J gene: TRBJ1-6
CDR3 DNA: TGTGCCAGCAGCTTAAGGGGCAATTCACCCCTCCACTTT
CDR3 protein: CASSLRGNSPLHF

V gene: TRBV27
clone size: few
D gene: .
J gene: TRBJ2-3
CDR3 DNA: TGTGCCAGCAGTTTATCTGCCCCTTTGACAGATACGCAGTATTTT
CDR3 protein: CASSLSAPLTDTQYF

V gene: TRBV29-1
clone size: .
D gene: TRBD2
J gene: TRBJ2-5
CDR3 DNA: TGCAGCGTTCCGACTAGCGGGGGACAAGAGACCCAGTACTTC
CDR3 protein: CSVPTSGGQETQYF

V gene: TRBV6-5
clone size: .
D gene: .
J gene: TRBJ2-7
CDR3 DNA: TGTGCCAGCAGTTACTCCCGGGACCAGACTTGGAGCTTC
CDR3 protein: CASSYSRDQTWSF

V gene: TRBV9
clone size: .
D gene: .
J gene: TRBJ2-3
CDR3 DNA: TGTGCCAGCACGCCCTACTCGACGGGGAGCACAGATACGCAGTATTTT
CDR3 protein: CASTPYSTGSTDTQYF

V gene: TRBV30
clone size: few
D gene: .
J gene: TRBJ2-3
CDR3 DNA: TGTGCCTGGAGTGTACAACGGGGGCTCACAGATACGCAGTATTTT
CDR3 protein: CAWSVQRGLTDTQYF

V gene: TRBV19
clone size: .
D gene: TRBD1
J gene: TRBJ2-7
CDR3 DNA: TGTGCCAGTAGTTTCAGGGACAGGCCTGCCTACGAGCAGTACTTC
CDR3 protein: CASSFRDRPAYEQYF

V gene: TRBV27
clone size: .
D gene: .
J gene: TRBJ1-5
CDR3 DNA: TGTGCCAGCAGCCCCTCTACAGGGTACCAGCCCCAGCATTTT
CDR3 protein: CASSPSTGYQPQHF

V gene: TRBV6-5
clone size: few
D gene: .
J gene: TRBJ1-2
CDR3 DNA: TGTGCCAGCAGTAGGGGTTTCAACTATGGCTACACCTTC
CDR3 protein: CASSRGFNYGYTF

V gene: TRBV6-5
clone size: few
D gene: .
J gene: TRBJ2-2
CDR3 DNA: TGTGCCAGCAGTACCAGGCTTACCGGGGAGCTGTTTTTT
CDR3 protein: CASSTRLTGELFF

V gene: TRBV10-3
clone size: .
D gene: TRBD1
J gene: TRBJ1-6
CDR3 DNA: TGTGCCACCGCGACAGGGGTCTATAATTCACCCCTCCACTTT
CDR3 protein: CATATGVYNSPLHF

V gene: TRBV14
clone size: few
D gene: .
J gene: TRBJ1-4
CDR3 DNA: TGTGCCAGCAGCCGAGGGACTGTGGAAAAACTGTTTTTT
CDR3 protein: CASSRGTVEKLFF

V gene: TRBV7-9
clone size: few
D gene: .
J gene: TRBJ2-1
CDR3 DNA: TGTGCCAGCAGTCCCGAGACAGCGTACAATGAGCAGTTCTTC
CDR3 protein: CASSPETAYNEQFF

V gene: TRBV30
clone size: few
D gene: TRBD1
J gene: TRBJ2-7
CDR3 DNA: TGTGCCTGGAGTGTAGGGACAGGTGCCTACGAGCAGTACTTC
CDR3 protein: CAWSVGTGAYEQYF

V gene: TRBV29-1
clone size: .
D gene: .
J gene: TRBJ1-2
CDR3 DNA: TGCAGCGTTGAAGTGGTAGGGACATTCTATGGCTACACCTTC
CDR3 protein: CSVEVVGTFYGYTF

V gene: TRBV13
clone size: few
D gene: .
J gene: TRBJ1-2
CDR3 DNA: TGTGCCAGCAGCTTGGGCAGGAGTTATGGCTACACCTTC
CDR3 protein: CASSLGRSYGYTF

V gene: TRBV10-2
clone size: .
D gene: .
J gene: TRBJ1-5
CDR3 DNA: TGCGCCAGCAGTGTTAGCAGGAGTGATCAGCCCCAGCATTTT
CDR3 protein: CASSVSRSDQPQHF

V gene: TRBV23-1
clone size: few
D gene: .
J gene: TRBJ1-6
CDR3 DNA: TGCGCCAGCAGTCATCGACGGGGCTATAATTCACCCCTCCACTTT
CDR3 protein: CASSHRRGYNSPLHF

V gene: TRBV6-6
clone size: .
D gene: TRBD2
J gene: TRBJ2-5
CDR3 DNA: TGTGCCAGCAGTTGGGGACTAGCGGGAGCCAAAGAGACCCAGTACTTC
CDR3 protein: CASSWGLAGAKETQYF

V gene: TRBV30
clone size: .
D gene: .
J gene: TRBJ2-5
CDR3 DNA: TGTGCCTGGAGTGGGCAGGAGACCCAGTACTTC
CDR3 protein: CAWSGQETQYF

V gene: TRBV5-1
clone size: .
D gene: TRBD2
J gene: TRBJ2-1
CDR3 DNA: TGCGCCAGCAGCCTCGGGGGGGACTACAATGAGCAGTTCTTC
CDR3 protein: CASSLGGDYNEQFF

V gene: TRBV15
clone size: few
D gene: .
J gene: TRBJ1-2
CDR3 DNA: TGTGCCACCCGCCGGGGTTGGGGCCCGGAAAGCTACACCTTC
CDR3 protein: CATRRGWGPESYTF

V gene: TRBV5-1
clone size: .
D gene: .
J gene: TRBJ2-7
CDR3 DNA: TGCGCCAGCACTCACCAATATCCCTACGAGCAGTACTTC
CDR3 protein: CASTHQYPYEQYF

V gene: TRBV10-2
clone size: .
D gene: TRBD1
J gene: TRBJ2-5
CDR3 DNA: TGCGCCAGCAGTGAGAGAGGGTATAGTGTGCAGGGGGCTGTGGAGACCCAGTACTTC
CDR3 protein: CASSERGYSVQGAVETQYF

V gene: TRBV13
clone size: .
D gene: TRBD1
J gene: TRBJ1-1
CDR3 DNA: TGTGCCAGCAGCTCACAGGGGATGAACACTGAAGCTTTCTTT
CDR3 protein: CASSSQGMNTEAFF

V gene: TRBV25-1
clone size: .
D gene: .
J gene: TRBJ1-1
CDR3 DNA: TGTGCCAGCAGTGGTGGATCTAGGTCCTTCGACTTT
CDR3 protein: CASSGGSRSFDF

V gene: TRBV11-1
clone size: .
D gene: TRBD2
J gene: TRBJ2-5
CDR3 DNA: TGTGCCAGCAGCTTAACGGAAAGCGGGGAAGAGACCCAGTACTTC
CDR3 protein: CASSLTESGEETQYF

V gene: TRBV18
clone size: .
D gene: .
J gene: TRBJ2-7
CDR3 DNA: TGTGCCAGCCGCCGCCACGCCAGCCCCAACTACGAGCAGTACTTC
CDR3 protein: CASRRHASPNYEQYF

V gene: TRBV5-6
clone size: .
D gene: TRBD1
J gene: TRBJ1-2
CDR3 DNA: TGTGCCAGCAGCTTGCAGGACAGGGTCTATGGCTACACCTTC
CDR3 protein: CASSLQDRVYGYTF

V gene: TRBV15
clone size: .
D gene: .
J gene: TRBJ2-7
CDR3 DNA: TGTGCCACCAGTAACCGGGACGACTCCTACGAGCAGTACTTC
CDR3 protein: CATSNRDDSYEQYF

V gene: TRBV9
clone size: .
D gene: .
J gene: TRBJ1-2
CDR3 DNA: TGTGCCAGCAGCGTAGCTAGTTCCCAGCACTATGGCTACACCTTC
CDR3 protein: CASSVASSQHYGYTF

V gene: TRBV14
clone size: .
D gene: TRBD2
J gene: TRBJ2-7
CDR3 DNA: TGTGCCAGCAGCCTAACTAGCGGGGGGGCCTACGAGCAGTACTTC
CDR3 protein: CASSLTSGGAYEQYF

V gene: TRBV9
clone size: .
D gene: .
J gene: TRBJ1-1
CDR3 DNA: TGTGCCAGCAGCGTTGCACAGGGTTTGGACTGGGCTTTCTTT
CDR3 protein: CASSVAQGLDWAFF

V gene: TRBV7-2
clone size: .
D gene: .
J gene: TRBJ1-2
CDR3 DNA: TGTGCCAGCACCAGGAAGGGTGTGAAGGGTAACTATGGCTACACCTTC
CDR3 protein: CASTRKGVKGNYGYTF